What follows are 7 T cell receptor beta chains derived from one specimen sequenced in a study of early T cells in non-severe SARS-CoV-2 infection. TCRdb re-analysed the 5' RACE reads in MiXCR, keeping a single row per CDR3 protein. In the table there are about 90,000 distinct CDR3 sequences, about an eighth of which are singletons. Sequences were derived from whole blood, sampled at baseline. Receptors originate from an adult who was a healthcare worker with PCR-confirmed SARS-CoV-2 infection or an uninfected control (not recorded which).

This clonotype was found many times. The chain recombines TRBV2 with TRBJ2-7; D unclear. Germline CDR1 reads SNHLY; CDR2 reads FYNNEI. Trimming took off 3 bases at V and 3 bases at J, with 6 bases between the two ends. The CDR3 sequence is 12 residues long. CDR3 in amino acids: CASSEEFYEQYF. The CDR3 nucleotides are TGTGCCAGCAGTGAGGAGTTCTACGAGCAGTACTTC.

This clonotype was recorded at least ten times. The chain carries TRBV28 and TRBJ2-3; TRBD1 aligns across 12 bases. Germline assignment: CDR1 MDHEN and CDR2 SYDVKM. This CDR3 is built from 16 residues. Trimming cost V 6 bases and J 7 bases; bases outside gene matches: 11. CDR3: CASSRPGTGGKNTQYF. The CDR3 DNA is TGTGCCAGCAGCAGACCCGGGACAGGGGGCAAAAATACGCAGTATTTT.

This clonotype was observed a few times. The chain links TRBV18 to TRBJ2-7; 9 positions match TRBD1. CDR1 and CDR2 from the germline V gene are KGHSH and LQKENI. V lost 4 bases, J lost 6 bases, and 4 bases stayed unmatched. The CDR3 extends over 13 amino acids. The CDR3 DNA sequence: TGTGCCAGCTCACTACAGGGGGCAAGCGAGCAGTACTTC. Residues: CASSLQGASEQYF.

J is TRBJ1-4 and V is TRBV11-2; D uncertain. Germline values: CDR1 SGHAT, CDR2 FQNNGV. The CDR3 spans 13 residues. Deletions cut 5 bases from V and 8 bases from J, with 12 bases between. The CDR3, as DNA: TGTGCCAGCAGCCCGACCTGGCGCGAAAAACTGTTTTTT. Its translation: CASSPTWREKLFF.

V is TRBV12-3 or TRBV12-4 and J is TRBJ2-5; no reliable D call. Trimming stripped 6 bases from V and 4 bases from J, with 12 bases between. This CDR3 region has 13 residues. This CDR3 reads CASRDGRGETQYF. The CDR3 bases are TGTGCCAGCAGAGACGGGCGAGGAGAGACCCAGTACTTC.

This clonotype was observed a handful of times. The gene calls are TRBV11-2 and TRBJ2-1, with D possibly called TRBD1 or TRBD2 (5 bases each). Trimming took off 1 base at V and 0 bases at J, with 13 bases between the two ends. The CDR3 is made up of 17 amino acids. From germline, CDR1 is SGHAT and CDR2 FQNNGV. CDR3 amino acids: CASSLATRDDSYNEQFF. The CDR3 DNA reads as TGTGCCAGCAGCTTAGCCACCCGGGACGACTCCTACAATGAGCAGTTCTTC.

The chain has TRBV20-1 and TRBJ2-2; 9 bases are a match to TRBD1. The CDR3 consists of 14 residues. In germline, CDR1 is DFQATT, CDR2 SNEGSKA (reference sequence). V was clipped by 6 bases and J by 6 bases; unmatched bases: 8. The CDR3: CSAQGQGNAGELFF. The CDR3, as DNA: TGCAGTGCACAGGGACAGGGTAATGCCGGGGAGCTGTTTTTT.